This TCR beta chain was identified in a study of blood T cell repertoires in COVID-19. Study-level background: Sites in the United States, Italy and Spain provided acute and convalescent COVID-19 samples. From T cells, B-cell-depleted T cells, or PBMCs came the material, which was cDNA or gDNA.

Profiled with immunoSEQ multiplex PCR; TCRdb holds only in-frame clones, not every one. The repertoire holds roughly 250,000 clones, with 82% as singletons. CDR3 length: 13 residues. The V gene's germline CDR1 is MNHNS and CDR2 SASEGT. The V gene lost 3 bases and the J gene lost 7 bases, with 10 bases spanning the gap. Input material: peripheral blood. This chain connects TRBV6-1 to TRBJ1-5; TRBD1 might be the D (5 bases). This clonotype was obtained from a woman aged 80 or over with active or convalescent COVID-19. The CDR3 nucleotides read TGTGCCAGCAGTGAGGGGCGCCGGCAGCCCCAGCATTTT. Its translation: CASSEGRRQPQHF.